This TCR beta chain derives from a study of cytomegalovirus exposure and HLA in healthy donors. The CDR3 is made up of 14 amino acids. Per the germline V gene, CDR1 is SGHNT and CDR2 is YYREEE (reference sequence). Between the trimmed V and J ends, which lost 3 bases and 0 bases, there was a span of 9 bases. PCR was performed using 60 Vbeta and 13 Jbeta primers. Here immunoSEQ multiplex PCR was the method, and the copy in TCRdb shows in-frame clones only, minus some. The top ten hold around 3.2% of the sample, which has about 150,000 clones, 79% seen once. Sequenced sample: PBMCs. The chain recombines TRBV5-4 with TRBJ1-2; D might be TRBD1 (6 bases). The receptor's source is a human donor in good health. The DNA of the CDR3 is TGTGCCAGCAGCTATCCAGGGGCTAACTATGGCTACACCTTC. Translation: CASSYPGANYGYTF.